These 17 T cell receptor beta chains came from one sample sequenced in a study of T-cell memory formation after mild COVID-19. TCRdb itself ran the 5' RACE reads through MiXCR, one entry per CDR3 protein. Here the sample spans more than 350,000 distinct CDR3 sequences, more than 15% being singletons. The sequenced material came from PBMCs or a T cell subset sorted from them (not recorded which). These receptors were taken from a man younger than 30 who had mild COVID-19 (a few samples of this study predate the infection). Cell type and time point are not known.

The chain is built from TRBV5-1 and TRBJ1-3; maybe TRBD1 (5 bases). The CDR3 has 15 residues. The germline V gene has CDR1 SGHRS and CDR2 YFSETQ. V lost 0 bases and J 0 bases, leaving 7 bases between the germline ends. DNA of the CDR3: TGCGCCAGCAGCTTGGGGACATTCTCTGGAAACACCATATATTTT. It specifies CASSLGTFSGNTIYF.

The chain employs TRBV7-2 and TRBJ1-5; TRBD1 aligns across 10 bases. The CDR3 consists of 17 residues. Germline V gives CDR1 SGHTA, CDR2 FQGNSA. Germline trimming cut 6 bases from V and 0 bases from J; bases unmatched to any gene: 8. The CDR3 DNA follows: TGTGCCAGCAGTTGGACAGGGGGAGGTTATAGCAATCAGCCCCAGCATTTT. It codes for CASSWTGGGYSNQPQHF.

CDR3 sequence (DNA): TGCGCCAGCAGCCATCGACCCGGACGGAACACTGAAGCTTTCTTT. Protein: CASSHRPGRNTEAFF. The V gene is TRBV4-1, the J gene TRBJ1-1; D gene uncertain. There are 15 residues in the CDR3. Germline V gene data show CDR1 as MGHRA and CDR2 as YSYEKL. V lost 3 bases and J lost 1, with 12 bases in between.

The chain joins TRBV6-5 to TRBJ2-7; 8 nucleotides line up with TRBD1. The ends lost 5 bases at V and 1 base at J; junction bases unmatched: 7. CDR3 length equals 15 residues. Per germline, CDR1 MNHEY and CDR2 SVGAGI. CDR3 loop: CASSNTGGQSYEQYF. The DNA of the CDR3 is TGTGCCAGCAGTAACACAGGGGGACAATCCTACGAGCAGTACTTC.

CDR3 loop: CASSPESGANVLTF. CDR3 coding DNA: TGTGCCAGCAGCCCGGAATCCGGGGCCAACGTCCTGACTTTC. The chain combines TRBV6-6 with TRBJ2-6; D gene ambiguous. CDR3 length: 14 amino acids. Trimming cost V 6 bases and J 4 bases, with 10 bases left between them. CDR1 and CDR2 (germline): MNHNY, SVGAGI (reference sequence).

The table lists this clonotype with a few counts. This chain uses TRBV4-3 with TRBJ2-3; the match to TRBD2 covers 8 bases. The V and J ends lost 0 bases and 1 base, in that order; junction bases with no gene match: 3. The CDR3 has 16 amino acids. The germline CDR1 and CDR2 sequences are LGHNA and YSLEER. CDR3 region: CASSQDGAGGTDTQYF. CDR3 bases: TGCGCCAGCAGCCAAGATGGAGCGGGGGGCACAGATACGCAGTATTTT.

In its sample, this clonotype was seen once. The V gene is TRBV9, the J gene TRBJ2-1; D is ambiguous. V lost 0 bases and J 5 bases, leaving 9 bases between the germline ends. The CDR3 extends over 14 amino acids. Germline CDR1 and CDR2: SGDLS and YYNGEE. CDR3 bases: TGTGCCAGCAGCGTAGTCGGAGATAACAATGAGCAGTTCTTC. Translated: CASSVVGDNNEQFF.

This clonotype has only a few counts. The DNA of the CDR3 is TGCGCCAGCAGCTTACAGGGTGGTTCCAAGGAGACCCAGTACTTC. It translates to CASSLQGGSKETQYF. The chain uses TRBV5-1 and TRBJ2-5, with D possibly matching TRBD1 (6 bases). There are 15 residues in the CDR3. Per the germline V gene, CDR1 is SGHRS and CDR2 is YFSETQ. Trimming pared 2 bases from V and 5 bases from J, leaving 16 bases between.

This clonotype was counted at least ten times. The chain links TRBV3-1 to TRBJ2-3; 8 positions agree with TRBD2. The CDR3 consists of 16 residues. V dropped 4 bases and J dropped 6; count of bases not matched to a gene: 12. Germline lookup yields CDR1 LGHDT and CDR2 YNNKEL (reference sequence). Here the CDR3 DNA reads TGTGCCAGCAGCCCCCGAGCGGGGGCCCTTCGGGATACGCAGTATTTT. Translation gives CASSPRAGALRDTQYF.

This clonotype has just a few counts. The J gene is TRBJ2-1, the V gene TRBV7-2, with no clear D. The CDR3 has 13 residues. Trimming took 4 bases from V and 6 from J, leaving 10 bases between them. Germline CDR1 and CDR2: SGHTA and FQGNSA. CDR3 DNA sequence: TGTGCCAGCAGCTCGGGTCTCTCCAATGAGCAGTTCTTC. It is translated as CASSSGLSNEQFF.

This clonotype has just a few counts. The gene calls are TRBV27 and TRBJ2-1; 7 bases agree with TRBD1. After removal of 8 bases from V and 2 bases from J, the junction contained 0 bases not matched to a gene. The CDR3 totals 12 residues. Germline-derived CDR1 and CDR2 are MNHEY and SMNVEV (reference sequence). CDR3: CASGTAYNEQFF. As DNA, the CDR3 is TGTGCCAGCGGGACAGCCTACAATGAGCAGTTCTTC.

The genes are TRBV24-1 and TRBJ2-5; 7 positions agree with TRBD1. Trimming took 3 bases from V and 3 from J; bases not matched to a gene: 9. The CDR3 spans 16 residues. Germline V gives CDR1 KGHDR, CDR2 SFDVKD. Here the CDR3 DNA reads TGTGCCACCAGTGATCCTACAGGGGATAGGGAAGAGACCCAGTACTTC. Amino acids: CATSDPTGDREETQYF.

There are many counts of this clonotype. The rearrangement joins TRBV12-3 or TRBV12-4 to TRBJ1-5; D unclear. This CDR3 is 12 amino acids long. The V end was cut by 6 bases, the J end by 2 bases, with 5 bases between. The CDR3 bases are TGTGCCAGCAGCTCGGGCAATCAGCCCCAGCATTTT. This encodes CASSSGNQPQHF.

The J gene is TRBJ2-5, the V gene TRBV7-9, with D possibly being TRBD1 (6 bases). V was clipped by 5 bases and J by 2 bases, with 12 bases between them. This CDR3 has 14 amino acids. Germline values: CDR1 SEHNR, CDR2 FQNEAQ (reference sequence). CDR3 residues: CASSQTGSQETQYF. The CDR3 DNA is TGTGCCAGCAGCCAAACAGGGTCACAAGAGACCCAGTACTTC.

This rearrangement joins TRBV9 to TRBJ1-2; D may be TRBD1 (6 bases). Germline values: CDR1 SGDLS, CDR2 YYNGEE. V lost 4 bases, J lost 4 bases, and 11 bases lay in between. The CDR3 runs to 13 residues. CDR3 nucleotide sequence: TGTGCCAGCAGCCCTGGGGGGCTCTATGGCTACACCTTC. Translating it yields CASSPGGLYGYTF.

CDR3 DNA: TGTGCCAGCAGCCGGACAGGGGGCCGAAGTAACACTGAAGCTTTCTTT. Translating it yields CASSRTGGRSNTEAFF. V and J are TRBV7-2 and TRBJ1-1, with TRBD1 matching over 11 bases. Germline CDR1 is SGHTA and CDR2 is FQGNSA. This CDR3 contains 16 residues. The J segment lost 2 bases and the V segment lost 5 bases, leaving 7 bases of the junction unmatched.

The chain has TRBV9 and TRBJ1-1; TRBD1 might be the D (5 bases). CDR1 and CDR2 (germline): SGDLS, YYNGEE. With 4 bases removed from V and 1 base from J, the gap between germline ends came to 11 bases. This CDR3 is 14 amino acids long. The chain's CDR3 is CASSTMGTNTEAFF. CDR3 in DNA: TGTGCCAGCAGCACGATGGGGACGAACACTGAAGCTTTCTTT.